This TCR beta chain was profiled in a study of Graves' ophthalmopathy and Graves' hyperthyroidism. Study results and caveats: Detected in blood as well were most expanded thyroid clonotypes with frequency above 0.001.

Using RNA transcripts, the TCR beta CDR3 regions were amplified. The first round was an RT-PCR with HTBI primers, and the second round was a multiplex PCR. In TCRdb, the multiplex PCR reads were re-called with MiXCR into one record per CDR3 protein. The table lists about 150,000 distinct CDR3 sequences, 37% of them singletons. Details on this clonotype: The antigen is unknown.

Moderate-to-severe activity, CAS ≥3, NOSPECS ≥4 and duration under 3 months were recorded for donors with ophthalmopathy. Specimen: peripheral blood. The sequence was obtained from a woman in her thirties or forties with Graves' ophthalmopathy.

DNA for the CDR3: TGTGCCAGCAGCTCCCCTCGTGGGGGGGACCACGACGAGCAGTACTTC. Protein product: CASSSPRGGDHDEQYF. The J gene is TRBJ2-7, the V gene TRBV11-1; TRBD2 aligns across 7 bases. Germline lookup yields CDR1 SGHAT and CDR2 FQDESV (reference sequence). V was pared by 4 bases and J by 5 bases, with 14 bases of the junction left unmatched. There are 16 residues in the CDR3.